This T cell receptor beta chain originates from a study of T cells in localized non-small cell lung cancer. Germline V gene sequence: CDR1 GTSNPN, CDR2 SVGIG (reference sequence). The V segment lost 3 bases and the J segment 0 bases; nucleotides outside the gene matches: 8. CDR3 size: 17 residues. Sequencing was performed with immunoSEQ multiplex PCR; in TCRdb, only in-frame clones are kept and a portion is missing. Of tens of thousands of clones listed, about 88% are singletons. Whole-study results and caveats: An association was observed between higher blood T cell density and longer overall survival. There were a median around 57 of the top 100 tumor clones appearing in adjacent lung. Sequencing was limited to one tumor region, leaving the possibility of heterogeneity open. Uninvolved adjacent lung showed higher T cell clonality than tumor.

This clone has more than one count but fewer than ten. Its antigen is as yet unknown. The receptor was derived from a woman aged 40-69 years with stage I lung adenocarcinoma. This specimen consisted of peripheral blood, obtained before any cancer treatment. This chain links TRBV30 with TRBJ1-4; 9 bases are a match to TRBD1. CDR3 region: CAWSLQGAIATNEKLFF. The DNA of the CDR3 is TGTGCCTGGAGCCTACAGGGGGCCATTGCAACTAATGAAAAACTGTTTTTT.